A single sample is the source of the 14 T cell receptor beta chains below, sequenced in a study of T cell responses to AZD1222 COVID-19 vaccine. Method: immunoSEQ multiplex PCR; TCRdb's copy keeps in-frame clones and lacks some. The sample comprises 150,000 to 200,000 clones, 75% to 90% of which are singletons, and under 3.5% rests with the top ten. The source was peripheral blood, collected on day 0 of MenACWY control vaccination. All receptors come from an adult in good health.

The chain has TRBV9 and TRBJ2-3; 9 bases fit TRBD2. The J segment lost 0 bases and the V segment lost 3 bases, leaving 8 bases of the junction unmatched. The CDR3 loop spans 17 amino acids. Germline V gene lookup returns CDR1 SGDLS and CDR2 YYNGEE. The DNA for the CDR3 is TGTGCCAGCAGCGCCCCTGGTAGCGGGAGAAGCACAGATACGCAGTATTTT. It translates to CASSAPGSGRSTDTQYF.

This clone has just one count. The CDR3 region has the DNA TGTGCCTGGAGCCCGGGGACAGCAAACACTGAAGCTTTCTTT. As protein: CAWSPGTANTEAFF. The rearrangement links TRBV30 to TRBJ1-1; 7 positions agree with TRBD1. V was clipped by 3 bases and J by 2 bases; unmatched bases: 6. The V gene's germline CDR1 is GTSNPN and CDR2 SVGIG (reference sequence). The CDR3 is made up of 14 amino acids.

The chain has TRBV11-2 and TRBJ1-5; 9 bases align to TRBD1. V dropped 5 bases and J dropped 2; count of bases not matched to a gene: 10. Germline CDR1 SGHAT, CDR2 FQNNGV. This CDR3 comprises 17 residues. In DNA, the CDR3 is TGTGCCAGCAGCCAGAATACAGGGGGCGCAGGCAATCAGCCCCAGCATTTT. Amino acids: CASSQNTGGAGNQPQHF.

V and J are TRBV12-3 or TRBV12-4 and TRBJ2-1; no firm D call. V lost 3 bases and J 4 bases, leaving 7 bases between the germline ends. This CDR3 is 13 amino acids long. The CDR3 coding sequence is TGTGCCAGCAGTTTGCGGAGATACAATGAGCAGTTCTTC. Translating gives CASSLRRYNEQFF.

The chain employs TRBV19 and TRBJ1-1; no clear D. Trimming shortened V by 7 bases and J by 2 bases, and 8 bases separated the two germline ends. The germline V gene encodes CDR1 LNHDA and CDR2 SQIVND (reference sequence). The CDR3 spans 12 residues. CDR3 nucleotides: TGTGCCAGTAACCACAGAAACACTGAAGCTTTCTTT. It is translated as CASNHRNTEAFF.

In DNA form, the CDR3 reads TGTGCCAGCAGCGCCAGTGCTGGGAAAGATGAGCAGTTCTTC. It specifies CASSASAGKDEQFF. The V and J genes are TRBV9 and TRBJ2-1; no definite D call. This CDR3 comprises 14 residues. The V end lost 3 bases, the J end lost 8 bases, and 15 bases lay between the germline ends. Germline V lookup: CDR1 SGDLS, CDR2 YYNGEE.

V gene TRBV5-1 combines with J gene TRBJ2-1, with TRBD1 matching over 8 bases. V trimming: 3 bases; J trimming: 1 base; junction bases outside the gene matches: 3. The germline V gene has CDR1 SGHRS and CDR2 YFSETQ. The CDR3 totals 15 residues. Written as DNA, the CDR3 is TGCGCCAGCAGCTCGGACAGGGTATCCTACAATGAGCAGTTCTTC. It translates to CASSSDRVSYNEQFF.

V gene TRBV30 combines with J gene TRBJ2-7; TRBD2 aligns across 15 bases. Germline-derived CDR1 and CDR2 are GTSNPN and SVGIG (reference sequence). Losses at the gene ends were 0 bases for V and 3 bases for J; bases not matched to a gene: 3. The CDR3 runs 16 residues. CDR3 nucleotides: TGTGCCTGGAGTGTCGGGACTAGCGGGAGGAACTACGAGCAGTACTTC. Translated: CAWSVGTSGRNYEQYF. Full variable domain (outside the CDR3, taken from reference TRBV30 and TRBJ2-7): SQTIHQWPATLVQPVGSPLSLECTVEGTSNPNLYWYRQAAGRGLQLLFYSVGIGQISSEVPQNLSASRPQDRQFILSSKKLLLSDSGFYLCAWSVGTSGRNYEQYFGPGTRLTVT.

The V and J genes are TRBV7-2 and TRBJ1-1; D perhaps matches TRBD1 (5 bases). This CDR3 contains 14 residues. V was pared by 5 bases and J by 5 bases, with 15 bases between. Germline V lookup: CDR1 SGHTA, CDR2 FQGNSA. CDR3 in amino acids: CASSPRQGSTEAFF. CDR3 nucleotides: TGTGCCAGCAGCCCCCGTCAGGGTAGTACTGAAGCTTTCTTT.

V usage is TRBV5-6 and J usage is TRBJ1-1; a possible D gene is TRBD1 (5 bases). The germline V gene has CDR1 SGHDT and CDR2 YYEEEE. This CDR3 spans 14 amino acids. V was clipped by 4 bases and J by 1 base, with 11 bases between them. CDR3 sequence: CASSALTENTEAFF. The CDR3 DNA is TGTGCCAGCAGCGCCCTGACAGAGAACACTGAAGCTTTCTTT. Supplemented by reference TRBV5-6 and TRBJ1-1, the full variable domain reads DAGVTQSPTHLIKTRGQQVTLRCSPKSGHDTVSWYQQALGQGPQFIFQYYEEEERQRGNFPDRFSGHQFPNYSSELNVNALLLGDSALYLCASSALTENTEAFFGQGTRLTVV.

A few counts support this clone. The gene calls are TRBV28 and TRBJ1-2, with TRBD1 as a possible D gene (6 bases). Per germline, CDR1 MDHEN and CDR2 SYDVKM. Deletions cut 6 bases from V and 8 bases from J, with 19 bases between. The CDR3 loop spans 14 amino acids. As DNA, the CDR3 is TGTGCCAGCAGACCTGGGTGGCAGGGGAACGGCTACACCTTC. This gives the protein CASRPGWQGNGYTF.

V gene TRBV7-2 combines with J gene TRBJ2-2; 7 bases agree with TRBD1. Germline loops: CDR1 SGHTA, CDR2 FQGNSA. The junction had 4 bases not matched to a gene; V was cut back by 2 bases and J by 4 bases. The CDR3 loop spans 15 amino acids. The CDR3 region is CASSLLGGTTGELFF. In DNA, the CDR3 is TGTGCCAGCAGCTTACTAGGGGGCACCACCGGGGAGCTGTTTTTT.

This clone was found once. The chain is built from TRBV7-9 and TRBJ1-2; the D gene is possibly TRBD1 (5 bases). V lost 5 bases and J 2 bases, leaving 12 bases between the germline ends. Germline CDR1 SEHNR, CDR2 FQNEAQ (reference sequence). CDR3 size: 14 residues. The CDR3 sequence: CASSHRNVNYGYTF. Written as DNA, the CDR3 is TGTGCCAGCAGCCACAGGAATGTGAACTATGGCTACACCTTC. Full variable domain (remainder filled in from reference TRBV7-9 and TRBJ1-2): DTGVSQNPRHKITKRGQNVTFRCDPISEHNRLYWYRQTLGQGPEFLTYFQNEAQLEKSRLLSDRFSAERPKGSFSTLEIQRTEQGDSAMYLCASSHRNVNYGYTFGSGTRLTVV.

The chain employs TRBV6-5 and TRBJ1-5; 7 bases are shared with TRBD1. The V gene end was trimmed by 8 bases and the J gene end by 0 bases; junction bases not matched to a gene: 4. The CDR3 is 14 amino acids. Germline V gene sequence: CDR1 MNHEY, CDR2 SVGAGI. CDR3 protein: CASLQGYSNQPQHF. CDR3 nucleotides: TGTGCCAGCCTACAGGGGTATAGCAATCAGCCCCAGCATTTT.